The TCR beta chain described here comes from a study of naive and memory T cell subsets. Overall study findings and caveats: Naive repertoires, especially CD8, held a few larger clonotypes, possibly memory cells re-expressing CD45RA. TCR counts from RNA may reflect activation-linked expression changes.

This clonotype was observed a handful of times. No antigen is known for it. Cells stained for CD3, CD4, CD8, CD45RA, CD27 and viability were sorted into four CD45RA/CD27 subsets. An equimolar mix of two oligonucleotides served as the beta constant-region primer for TRBC1 and TRBC2. Nested alpha and beta constant-region primers with the SP2 primer drove four PCR rounds on ligated cDNA. TCRdb fed the UMI-ligation and nested PCR reads into MiXCR, producing one record per CDR3 protein. The table records about 100,000 distinct CDR3 sequences, 14% of them present only once. V lost 4 bases, J lost 2 bases, and 21 bases lay in between. CDR1 LGHNA and CDR2 YSLEER come from the germline V gene. CDR3 size: 18 residues.

This rearrangement joins TRBV4-3 to TRBJ2-1; D perhaps matches TRBD2 (6 bases). The sequence was obtained from a human donor in good health. The sample taken for sequencing was naive CD8+ T cells from blood. For the CDR3, the DNA is TGCGCCAGCAGCCGGAACTGGGGACTCGTAGGGCCCTACAATGAGCAGTTCTTC. Its protein product is CASSRNWGLVGPYNEQFF.